This T cell receptor beta chain was observed in a study of shared T cell receptors in the human thymus. V lost 4 bases to trimming and J lost 2 bases, with 18 bases between them. CDR3 length: 17 residues. CDR1 and CDR2 (germline): MNHEY, SMNVEV (reference sequence). This table comes from immunoSEQ multiplex PCR, and its TCRdb copy is limited to in-frame clones, with some not included. Of hundreds of thousands of clones listed, over 75% were seen once; the top ten hold 0.0085% to 0.012%. These data were also reused for a study on human thymus T cells. From that paper: Each of the donors was a healthy Finnish infant who was undergoing open corrective cardiac surgery for congenital heart defects. Resections from corrective heart surgery supplied the thymus tissue. There appeared to be biased usage of V and J genes in thymic and blood repertoires. Related research examined unrelated individuals and reported that their thymic repertoires overlapped highly.

This sequence joins TRBV27 and TRBJ2-1, with TRBD1 as a possible D gene (7 bases). Specimen: thymocytes. The clonotype originates from a boy younger than two with a congenital heart defect. CDR3 region: CASSSMSGGYPYNEQFF. For the CDR3, the DNA is TGTGCCAGCAGTTCGATGTCAGGGGGGTACCCCTACAATGAGCAGTTCTTC.